Each of the 2 T cell receptor beta chains below was sequenced from the same sample in a study of early T cells in non-severe SARS-CoV-2 infection. TCRdb fed the 5' RACE reads into MiXCR, producing one record per CDR3 protein. The sample consists of 85,000 to 100,000 distinct CDR3 sequences, 15% to 20% of them appearing once. This specimen was whole blood, taken at baseline. The receptors stem from an adult who was a healthcare worker with PCR-confirmed SARS-CoV-2 infection or an uninfected control (not recorded which).

This clonotype has more than one count but fewer than ten. The chain carries TRBV24-1 and TRBJ2-2; possible D gene TRBD2, 5 bases. Germline-derived CDR1 and CDR2 are KGHDR and SFDVKD. The CDR3 is 15 amino acids. Trimming stripped 3 bases from V and 5 bases from J, with 12 bases between. The CDR3 DNA reads as TGTGCCACCAGTGATGGGGAGCGAGAAACCGGGGAGCTGTTTTTT. Its protein product is CATSDGERETGELFF.

In regard to this clonotype: Germline and junction disagree at one end, which may indicate a read error. The chain joins TRBV20-1 to TRBJ2-7; D not resolved. The CDR3 has 13 residues. From germline, CDR1 is DFQATT and CDR2 SNEGSKA (reference sequence). The CDR3 spells CSARGNREYEKYF. CDR3 coding DNA: TGCAGTGCTAGAGGTAACAGAGAGTACGAGAAGTACTTC.